These 25 T cell receptor beta chains share one sample of origin, sequenced in a study of T-cell reconstitution after alpha-beta-depleted transplantation in children. Unique molecular identifiers were built into the TCRbeta library. TCRdb recomputed calls from the PCR reads with MiXCR, one row per CDR3 protein. Altogether around 96,000 distinct CDR3 sequences are present, roughly an eighth being singletons, with the ten largest covering around 14%. Material: PBMCs from the stem cell graft donor, obtained from the stem cell graft. These receptors were taken from a human donor who donated a stem cell graft to a child with inherited bone marrow failure.

The rearrangement uses TRBV6-6 and TRBJ1-5, with D uncertain. This CDR3 is built from 16 residues. The V and J ends lost 4 bases and 3 bases respectively, with 16 bases between them. In germline, CDR1 is MNHNY, CDR2 SVGAGI (reference sequence). DNA of the CDR3: TGTGCCAGCAGTTCCACAACGACGAGATACAATCAGCCCCAGCATTTT. It encodes CASSSTTTRYNQPQHF.

This clonotype was picked up many times. The chain employs TRBV7-9 and TRBJ2-1, with 7 bases matching TRBD2. The V segment lost 1 base and the J segment 4 bases; nucleotides outside the gene matches: 10. The length of the CDR3 is 17 residues. Germline CDR1 reads SEHNR; CDR2 reads FQNEAQ (reference sequence). CDR3 residues: CASSLVLAGVGYNEQFF. DNA for the CDR3: TGTGCCAGCAGCTTAGTCTTGGCGGGAGTAGGATACAATGAGCAGTTCTTC.

The table lists this clonotype with many counts. The J gene is TRBJ2-3, the V gene TRBV7-9, with TRBD1 matching over 7 bases. CDR3 length: 18 amino acids. Trimming cost V 4 bases and J 5 bases; bases outside gene matches: 18. Germline CDR1 and CDR2: SEHNR and FQNEAQ (reference sequence). The CDR3 DNA follows: TGTGCCAGCAGCTCCACCCCCGGGACAGCGACTCCCGGAGATACGCAGTATTTT. Protein: CASSSTPGTATPGDTQYF.

This sequence joins TRBV11-2 and TRBJ2-3, with 9 bases lining up with TRBD2. The CDR3 contains 17 residues. Looked up from germline, CDR1 is SGHAT and CDR2 is FQNNGV. The ends lost 1 base at V and 3 bases at J; junction bases unmatched: 8. CDR3 region: CASSLVGFSGGTDTQYF. The CDR3 bases are TGTGCCAGCAGCTTAGTGGGTTTTAGCGGGGGAACAGATACGCAGTATTTT.

This clonotype was counted at least ten times. The chain employs TRBV29-1 and TRBJ2-2, with a tentative D call TRBD1 (6 bases). Germline CDR1 reads SQVTM; CDR2 reads ANQGSEA. The length of the CDR3 is 14 residues. V gave up 4 bases and J gave up 2 bases, with 11 bases separating them. DNA for the CDR3: TGCAGCGTTGGAAGTGGGACAAACACCGGGGAGCTGTTTTTT. Protein product: CSVGSGTNTGELFF.

The sample holds many counts of this clonotype. The V call is TRBV5-6, the J call TRBJ2-1, with 16 bases identical to TRBD2. The junction had 3 bases not matched to a gene; V was cut back by 4 bases and J by 14 bases. The CDR3 is made up of 13 amino acids. Germline values: CDR1 SGHDT, CDR2 YYEEEE. CDR3 sequence reads: CASSTGTSGGEFF. The DNA of the CDR3 is TGTGCCAGCAGCACCGGGACTAGCGGGGGGGAGTTCTTC.

This clonotype came up many times. The chain joins TRBV9 to TRBJ2-3; TRBD1 matches 8 bases. V lost 1 base to trimming and J lost 1 base; unmatched junction nucleotides: 2. The CDR3 covers 15 residues. CDR1 and CDR2 from the germline V gene are SGDLS and YYNGEE. The CDR3 loop reads CASSVRGQGTDTQYF. The CDR3 coding sequence is TGTGCCAGCAGCGTAAGGGGACAGGGCACAGATACGCAGTATTTT.

This clonotype was counted many times. This rearrangement joins TRBV5-1 to TRBJ2-1; 9 positions match TRBD2. Germline CDR1 reads SGHRS; CDR2 reads YFSETQ. The junction had 12 bases not matched to a gene; V was cut back by 4 bases and J by 4 bases. This CDR3 has 17 amino acids. The CDR3 spells CASSGGRAGGRYNEQFF. The CDR3, as DNA: TGCGCCAGCAGCGGAGGAAGGGCGGGGGGGCGTTACAATGAGCAGTTCTTC. The complete variable domain, with remaining parts taken from reference TRBV5-1 and TRBJ2-1, reads KAGVTQTPRYLIKTRGQQVTLSCSPISGHRSVSWYQQTPGQGLQFLFEYFSETQRNKGNFPGRFSGRQFSNSRSEMNVSTLELGDSALYLCASSGGRAGGRYNEQFFGPGTRLTVL.

This clonotype was observed a handful of times. The chain has TRBV19 and TRBJ1-2, with 8 bases identical to TRBD1. The CDR3 covers 14 residues. The junction had 7 bases not matched to a gene; V was cut back by 6 bases and J by 4 bases. Looked up from germline, CDR1 is LNHDA and CDR2 is SQIVND (reference sequence). The CDR3 sequence is CASRVDRAIYGYTF. DNA of the CDR3: TGTGCCAGTAGAGTGGACAGGGCGATCTATGGCTACACCTTC. Looking up the rest from reference TRBV19 and TRBJ1-2 gives the full variable domain: DGGITQSPKYLFRKEGQNVTLSCEQNLNHDAMYWYRQDPGQGLRLIYYSQIVNDFQKGDIAEGYSVSREKKESFPLTVTSAQKNPTAFYLCASRVDRAIYGYTFGSGTRLTVV.

The table lists this clonotype with a few counts. J is TRBJ2-5 and V is TRBV29-1; 8 bases match TRBD2. The CDR3 covers 12 residues. The germline gives CDR1 SQVTM, CDR2 ANQGSEA. V lost 4 bases to trimming and J lost 7 bases; unmatched junction nucleotides: 5. The CDR3: CSVGIAGTTQYF. The CDR3, as DNA: TGCAGCGTTGGGATAGCGGGGACGACCCAGTACTTC. Supplemented by reference TRBV29-1 and TRBJ2-5, the full variable domain reads SAVISQKPSRDICQRGTSLTIQCQVDSQVTMMFWYRQQPGQSLTLIATANQGSEATYESGFVIDKFPISRPNLTFSTLTVSNMSPEDSSIYLCSVGIAGTTQYFGPGTRLLVL.

This clonotype was observed many times. As DNA, the CDR3 is TGTGCCAGCAGCCAGACAGGGGCTGAGCAGTTCTTC. It translates to CASSQTGAEQFF. The chain recombines TRBV7-3 with TRBJ2-1; 8 bases match TRBD1. This CDR3 is 12 amino acids long. CDR1 and CDR2 (germline): SGHTA, FQGTGA. J lost 9 bases, V lost 5 bases, and 3 bases had no gene match.

The CDR3 nucleotides read TGTGCCAGCAGTCCCGCGGGCGGCTCCTACGAGCAGTACTTC. Translated: CASSPAGGSYEQYF. V is TRBV27 and J is TRBJ2-7; possible D gene TRBD2, 5 bases. Trimming took off 5 bases at V and 0 bases at J, with 11 bases between the two ends. The length of the CDR3 is 14 residues. Germline CDR1 and CDR2: MNHEY and SMNVEV (reference sequence).

In this sample, this clonotype turned up many times. The CDR3 region is CASSLTLAWEETQYF. CDR3 DNA sequence: TGCGCCAGCAGCTTGACGTTGGCGTGGGAAGAGACCCAGTACTTC. The chain couples TRBV5-1 to TRBJ2-5, with unresolved D. The CDR3 is 15 amino acids. Deletions cut 1 base from V and 3 bases from J, with 13 bases between. CDR1 is SGHRS and CDR2 is YFSETQ in the germline V gene.

This clonotype has ten or more counts. The rearrangement links TRBV20-1 to TRBJ1-6; D possibly corresponds to TRBD1 (6 bases). The CDR3 sequence is 13 residues long. The V gene lost 1 base and the J gene lost 8 bases, with 9 bases spanning the gap. Per germline, CDR1 DFQATT and CDR2 SNEGSKA (reference sequence). The CDR3 here is CSARGQADSPLHF. The CDR3 coding sequence is TGCAGTGCTAGAGGACAGGCTGATTCACCCCTCCACTTT.

The chain has TRBV20-1 and TRBJ2-7, with D possibly being TRBD1 (7 bases). The V and J ends lost 0 bases and 5 bases respectively, with 14 bases between them. Germline lookup yields CDR1 DFQATT and CDR2 SNEGSKA (reference sequence). This CDR3 spans 14 amino acids. Written as DNA, the CDR3 is TGCAGTGCTAGAGATTGGCAGGGGGAGGACGAGCAGTACTTC. As protein: CSARDWQGEDEQYF.

This clonotype was found many times. V gene TRBV19 combines with J gene TRBJ1-2, with 7 bases aligning to TRBD1. Trimming at V came to 7 bases and at J to 6 bases, leaving 11 bases not matched to a gene. CDR1 is LNHDA, CDR2 SQIVND, per germline (reference sequence). The CDR3 consists of 14 residues. CDR3 coding DNA: TGTGCCAGTACCCCCGAGGACAGGCTTAATGGCTACACCTTC. Encoded protein: CASTPEDRLNGYTF.

This clonotype was counted at least ten times. The chain combines TRBV19 with TRBJ1-5; D perhaps matches TRBD1 (5 bases). Germline values: CDR1 LNHDA, CDR2 SQIVND (reference sequence). This CDR3 comprises 14 residues. Trimming stripped 10 bases from V and 7 bases from J, with 20 bases between. CDR3 in DNA: TGTGCCACCCAAACCGGCGGGGGAGACCAGCCCCAGCATTTT. Amino acids: CATQTGGGDQPQHF. The entire variable domain, with the rest obtained from reference TRBV19 and TRBJ1-5, is as follows: DGGITQSPKYLFRKEGQNVTLSCEQNLNHDAMYWYRQDPGQGLRLIYYSQIVNDFQKGDIAEGYSVSREKKESFPLTVTSAQKNPTAFYLCATQTGGGDQPQHFGDGTRLSIL.

This clonotype showed up many times. The chain has TRBV12-3 or TRBV12-4 and TRBJ1-1, with D perhaps matching TRBD1 (5 bases). The germline V and J ends were trimmed by 2 bases and 0 bases, with 10 bases remaining between them. CDR3 size: 15 residues. The CDR3 loop is CASSLRWGMNTEAFF. DNA for the CDR3: TGTGCCAGCAGTTTACGCTGGGGGATGAACACTGAAGCTTTCTTT.

This clonotype was seen repeatedly, ten times or more. The gene calls are TRBV29-1 and TRBJ1-2; 11 bases map to TRBD1. CDR3 length: 15 residues. The V and J ends lost 3 bases and 5 bases, in that order; junction bases with no gene match: 8. The germline CDR1 and CDR2 sequences are SQVTM and ANQGSEA. In DNA form, the CDR3 reads TGCAGCGTTGAGCGCCGGGACAGGGGGAGGTATGGCTACACCTTC. Protein sequence: CSVERRDRGRYGYTF.

This clonotype has a count of ten or more. This CDR3 is CASSLLPGLVSYEQYF. In DNA form, the CDR3 reads TGTGCCAGCAGCTTGCTACCGGGACTAGTCTCCTACGAGCAGTACTTC. The chain has TRBV7-2 and TRBJ2-7; 8 bases align to TRBD2. V was pared by 3 bases and J by 0 bases, with 7 bases of the junction left unmatched. The germline V gene encodes CDR1 SGHTA and CDR2 FQGNSA. This CDR3 has 16 amino acids.

In its sample, this clonotype was seen a few times. The J gene is TRBJ2-5, the V gene TRBV5-4, with TRBD1 as a possible D gene (6 bases). The CDR3 is 13 amino acids. From germline, CDR1 is SGHNT and CDR2 YYREEE (reference sequence). The V gene lost 4 bases and the J gene lost 2 bases, with 9 bases spanning the gap. In DNA form, the CDR3 reads TGTGCCAGCAGCAACAGGGTACAAGAGACCCAGTACTTC. Translating gives CASSNRVQETQYF.

Ten or more counts support this clonotype. The chain recombines TRBV7-9 with TRBJ2-7; 9 bases are a match to TRBD1. The CDR3 length is 15 residues. V lost 5 bases to trimming and J lost 5 bases; unmatched junction nucleotides: 10. Germline-derived CDR1 and CDR2 are SEHNR and FQNEAQ (reference sequence). The CDR3 nucleotides are TGTGCCAGCAGCCCCCCCGGGACAGGGCTTCACGAGCAGTACTTC. Encoded protein: CASSPPGTGLHEQYF. Full variable domain (rest looked up from reference TRBV7-9 and TRBJ2-7): DTGVSQNPRHKITKRGQNVTFRCDPISEHNRLYWYRQTLGQGPEFLTYFQNEAQLEKSRLLSDRFSAERPKGSFSTLEIQRTEQGDSAMYLCASSPPGTGLHEQYFGPGTRLTVT.

This clonotype was detected a few times. The CDR3 bases are TGTGCCTGGAGCCAAGCGGACCGTTCCTACAATGAGCAGTTCTTC. The encoded protein is CAWSQADRSYNEQFF. This chain uses TRBV30 with TRBJ2-1; a possible D gene is TRBD2 (5 bases). V was pared by 3 bases and J by 1 base, with 13 bases between. Germline CDR1 and CDR2: GTSNPN and SVGIG (reference sequence). The CDR3 contains 15 residues.

Ten or more counts support this clonotype. The chain employs TRBV12-5 and TRBJ2-1, with unresolved D. Between the trimmed V and J ends, which lost 7 bases and 3 bases, there was a span of 4 bases. Per the germline V gene, CDR1 is LGHNT and CDR2 is FRNRAP. This CDR3 is built from 11 residues. Written as DNA, the CDR3 is TGTGCTAGTGTTAACTACAATGAGCAGTTCTTC. It encodes CASVNYNEQFF.

The chain is built from TRBV7-6 and TRBJ2-2, with D maybe TRBD1 (6 bases). The V and J ends lost 5 bases and 3 bases respectively, with 19 bases between them. The V gene's germline CDR1 is SGHVS and CDR2 FNYEAQ. This CDR3 contains 17 residues. CDR3 in DNA: TGTGCCAGCAGCCGGGACACCTCTGGGGTATACACCGGGGAGCTGTTTTTT. Amino acids: CASSRDTSGVYTGELFF.